These 8 T cell receptor beta chains were all obtained from the same sample, sequenced in a study of OX40 agonist ivuxolimab in advanced cancers. Assay: immunoSEQ multiplex PCR; the TCRdb copy retains only in-frame clones and omits some. In the table there are 95,000 to 150,000 clones, 90% to 95% of which are singletons. Sequencing used CD4+ or CD8+ T cells sorted from blood, obtained in a trial of the OX40 agonist ivuxolimab. Every receptor here comes from an adult with an advanced solid tumor such as melanoma, head and neck, liver or kidney cancer.

The V call is TRBV28, the J call TRBJ2-7; tentatively, D is TRBD1 (5 bases). Germline assignment: CDR1 MDHEN and CDR2 SYDVKM. The V gene lost 6 bases and the J gene lost 0 bases, with 12 bases spanning the gap. CDR3 size: 14 residues. For the CDR3, the DNA is TGTGCCAGCAGCCCAAGGGGAACCTCCTACGAGCAGTACTTC. Its protein is CASSPRGTSYEQYF. The complete variable domain, with remaining parts taken from reference TRBV28 and TRBJ2-7, reads DVKVTQSSRYLVKRTGEKVFLECVQDMDHENMFWYRQDPGLGLRLIYFSYDVKMKEKGDIPEGYSVSREKKERFSLILESASTNQTSMYLCASSPRGTSYEQYFGPGTRLTVT.

The V and J genes are TRBV7-8 and TRBJ2-3; D is undetermined. This CDR3 is 14 amino acids long. CDR1 and CDR2 (germline): SGHVS, FQNEAQ. V lost 1 base and J lost 0, with 5 bases in between. The CDR3 protein is CASSLGASTDTQYF. In DNA form, the CDR3 reads TGTGCCAGCAGCTTAGGGGCTAGCACAGATACGCAGTATTTT.

The chain links TRBV29-1 to TRBJ2-7, with 11 bases identical to TRBD1. Losses at the gene ends were 7 bases for V and 1 base for J; bases not matched to a gene: 15. There are 17 residues in the CDR3. Germline CDR1 is SQVTM and CDR2 is ANQGSEA. The CDR3, as DNA: TGCAGCGCACGCCAGGGGGACAGGGGGACCGGATCCTACGAGCAGTACTTC. Its protein product is CSARQGDRGTGSYEQYF.

The V gene is TRBV2, the J gene TRBJ1-5; the D gene is possibly TRBD1 (6 bases). V lost 4 bases to trimming and J lost 0 bases, with 13 bases between them. Germline assignment: CDR1 SNHLY and CDR2 FYNNEI. The CDR3 is 16 residues long. As DNA, the CDR3 is TGTGCCAGCAGTGTAGGGGGACTCAATAGCAATCAGCCCCAGCATTTT. Translated: CASSVGGLNSNQPQHF.

The genes are TRBV5-1 and TRBJ1-1; no clear D gene. CDR1 and CDR2 from the germline V gene are SGHRS and YFSETQ. Between the trimmed V and J ends, which lost 2 bases and 5 bases, there was a span of 19 bases. CDR3 length: 16 amino acids. The CDR3 spells CASSLTQPGVGTEAFF. The CDR3 DNA follows: TGCGCCAGCAGCTTAACCCAACCCGGGGTCGGGACTGAAGCTTTCTTT.

The chain joins TRBV28 to TRBJ1-4; D unresolved. Trimming took off 3 bases at V and 10 bases at J, with 9 bases between the two ends. The CDR3 contains 12 residues. Looked up from germline, CDR1 is MDHEN and CDR2 is SYDVKM. The CDR3 region is CASSLRTPKLFF. The CDR3 DNA sequence: TGTGCCAGCAGTTTGAGGACCCCAAAACTGTTTTTT.

The rearrangement links TRBV28 to TRBJ2-7; unclear D gene. This CDR3 is built from 11 residues. From germline, CDR1 is MDHEN and CDR2 SYDVKM. The V gene lost 8 bases and the J gene lost 3 bases, with 8 bases spanning the gap. The CDR3 coding sequence is TGTGCCAGCTCCCAAAGCTACGAGCAGTACTTC. The encoded protein is CASSQSYEQYF.

The chain links TRBV11-2 to TRBJ2-5, with a possible D match to TRBD1 (6 bases). Per germline, CDR1 SGHAT and CDR2 FQNNGV. V dropped 1 base and J dropped 1 base, with 13 bases sitting between them. CDR3 length equals 16 residues. CDR3 amino acids: CASSLGAAGAQETQYF. Here the CDR3 DNA reads TGTGCCAGCAGCTTAGGCGCGGCAGGGGCCCAAGAGACCCAGTACTTC.